The rows below give T cell receptor beta chains drawn from one sample of a study of cytomegalovirus exposure and HLA in healthy donors. TCRdb's table, derived via immunoSEQ multiplex PCR, lists solely in-frame clones and lacks some. Among 150,000 to 200,000 clones listed, approximately 85% were seen once. Specimen: PBMCs. These receptors were collected from a girl aged 5 to 17 in good health and CMV-seropositive. CDR3s include the opening cysteine and the closing phenylalanine or tryptophan. The D gene is left open where the match is weak. Clone size is given for some rows only: seen once, a few or many times, or a class if the clone is expanded.

V	size	J	D	DNA	CDR3
TRBV7-9	-	TRBJ2-7	TRBD1	TGTGCCAGCAGCTTAGGGACAGGGATTTCCTACGAGCAGTACTTC	CASSLGTGISYEQYF
TRBV15	-	TRBJ1-4	-	TGTGCCACCAGCAGAGAGCAGGGTAAAGGGGAAAAACTGTTTTTT	CATSREQGKGEKLFF
TRBV5-1	-	TRBJ2-3	TRBD2	TGCGCCAGCAGCTCGCGACTAGCGGGGAACACAGATACGCAGTATTTT	CASSSRLAGNTDTQYF
TRBV19	-	TRBJ1-2	TRBD1	TGTGCCAGTAGGGAGGGGGCAGGTGCAGGCTACACCTTC	CASREGAGAGYTF
TRBV18	-	TRBJ1-2	TRBD1	TGTGCCAGCTCACCACCGGACAGGTCTTATGGCTACACCTTC	CASSPPDRSYGYTF
TRBV27	once	TRBJ2-2	-	TGTGCCAGCAGTTCCGTCCTGAAGAGGTCCCCCCTCAACACCGGGGAGCTGTTTTTT	CASSSVLKRSPLNTGELFF
TRBV21-1	once	TRBJ1-2	-	TGTGCCAGCAGCAAAAAACGGGACACCTTC	CASSKKRDTF
TRBV6-5	-	TRBJ2-1	-	TGTGCCAGCAGACTCACAGGTAGCTCCTACAATGAGCAGTTCTTC	CASRLTGSSYNEQFF
TRBV10-3	-	TRBJ1-2	TRBD1	TGTGCCATCAGGGGGACAGGGGACAGCTATGGCTACACCTTC	CAIRGTGDSYGYTF
TRBV9	-	TRBJ1-1	-	TGTGCCAGCAGCGCCCTGGACAGTCGGGTCACTGAAGCTTTCTTT	CASSALDSRVTEAFF
TRBV12-5	-	TRBJ1-5	TRBD1	TGTGCTAGTGGTTCGGACAGGGGGAATCAGCCCCAGCATTTT	CASGSDRGNQPQHF
TRBV5-1	-	TRBJ1-1	-	TGCGCCAGCAGCAGAACACAGAATCCGAACACTGAAGCTTTCTTT	CASSRTQNPNTEAFF
TRBV27	few	TRBJ2-7	-	TGTGCCAGCAGGATATGGACTGTTACCTACGAGCAGTACTTC	CASRIWTVTYEQYF
TRBV28	-	TRBJ1-1	-	TGTGCCAGCAGTCTCCTCACCGGGGAAGGGGCTTTCTTT	CASSLLTGEGAFF
TRBV10-3	-	TRBJ1-2	-	TGTGCCATCAATCCCAGGGGCAAGATAGGGACTAACTATGGCTACACCTTC	CAINPRGKIGTNYGYTF
TRBV30	-	TRBJ2-7	TRBD2	TGTGCCTGGGGAAGTTTGGGTAGCGGGGTCTACGAGCAGTACTTC	CAWGSLGSGVYEQYF
TRBV9	-	TRBJ2-6	-	TGTGCCAGCAGCGTAGGGTTGAGCTCTGGGGCCAACGTCCTGACTTTC	CASSVGLSSGANVLTF
TRBV6-4	-	TRBJ1-2	TRBD1	TGTGCCAGCAGTGAAACCGGGACAGGGAATTATGGCTACACCTTC	CASSETGTGNYGYTF
TRBV19	few	TRBJ1-5	TRBD1	TGTGCCAGTAGCTCCACAGGGGGATATAGCAATCAGCCCCAGCATTTT	CASSSTGGYSNQPQHF
TRBV27	-	TRBJ1-2	TRBD1	TGTGCCAGCAGTTTAAGGACAGGGGGCAACTATGGCTACACCTTC	CASSLRTGGNYGYTF
TRBV5-6	-	TRBJ2-3	-	TGTGCCAGCAGCCTAAGTAGCACAGATACGCAGTATTTT	CASSLSSTDTQYF
TRBV5-6	-	TRBJ1-2	-	TGTGCCAGCAGCTACCTCAGGGGCTATGGCTACACCTTC	CASSYLRGYGYTF
TRBV6-5	-	TRBJ1-5	-	TGTGCCAGCAGTACAGTAGGGGGACAGCCCCAGCATTTT	CASSTVGGQPQHF
TRBV18	-	TRBJ2-7	-	TGTGCCAGCTCACCACGAAATGGCAGATCCTACGAGCAGTACTTC	CASSPRNGRSYEQYF
TRBV9	-	TRBJ1-3	-	TGTGCCAGCAGCGTAGATTTTCGGGGCTCTGGAAACACCATATATTTT	CASSVDFRGSGNTIYF
TRBV5-1	once	TRBJ2-7	-	TGCGCCAGCAGCTTGGCCGGAGGGGCCTTTAACGGGCAGTACTTC	CASSLAGGAFNGQYF
TRBV5-1	-	TRBJ1-4	-	TGCGCCAGCAGCTTGGCCCCTCAGGAAAAACTGTTTTTT	CASSLAPQEKLFF
TRBV7-9	-	TRBJ1-1	-	TGTGCCAGCAGCTTAGGGGTAGGGGACACTGAAGCTTTCTTT	CASSLGVGDTEAFF
TRBV6-5	-	TRBJ1-4	-	TGTGCCAGCAGTTACCTAGAGGCAACTAATGAAAAACTGTTTTTT	CASSYLEATNEKLFF
TRBV2	-	TRBJ1-4	-	TGTGCCAGCAGATCCAGGGTAACTAATGAAAAACTGTTTTTT	CASRSRVTNEKLFF
TRBV6-5	-	TRBJ2-7	TRBD1	TGTGCCAGCAGTTACTCGTCGGGACAGGAATCCTACGAGCAGTACTTC	CASSYSSGQESYEQYF
TRBV5-1	few	TRBJ1-1	-	TGCGCCAGCAGCTTTCGACAGGACACTGAAGCTTTCTTT	CASSFRQDTEAFF
TRBV6-5	-	TRBJ1-2	-	TGTGCCAGCAGTTGCTCGAGTGGGGGGGGCTACACCTTC	CASSCSSGGGYTF
TRBV6-6	-	TRBJ1-1	-	TGTGCCAGCAGTTCCCAACCAGGGGTGACTGAAGCTTTCTTT	CASSSQPGVTEAFF
TRBV9	-	TRBJ1-2	-	TGTGCCAGCAGCGTGCGCGGGACCCTAGGCCCTGGCTACACCTTC	CASSVRGTLGPGYTF
TRBV10-2	few	TRBJ1-1	-	TGCGCCAGCAGTGAGTCGCGGGGAACTGAAGCTTTCTTT	CASSESRGTEAFF
TRBV6-5	-	TRBJ2-2	-	TGTGCCAGCAGCATAGACATAAACACCGGGGAGCTGTTTTTT	CASSIDINTGELFF
TRBV9	-	TRBJ1-6	-	TGTGCCAGCAGCCCCTCAGGCCTGGGTAATTCACCCCTCCACTTT	CASSPSGLGNSPLHF